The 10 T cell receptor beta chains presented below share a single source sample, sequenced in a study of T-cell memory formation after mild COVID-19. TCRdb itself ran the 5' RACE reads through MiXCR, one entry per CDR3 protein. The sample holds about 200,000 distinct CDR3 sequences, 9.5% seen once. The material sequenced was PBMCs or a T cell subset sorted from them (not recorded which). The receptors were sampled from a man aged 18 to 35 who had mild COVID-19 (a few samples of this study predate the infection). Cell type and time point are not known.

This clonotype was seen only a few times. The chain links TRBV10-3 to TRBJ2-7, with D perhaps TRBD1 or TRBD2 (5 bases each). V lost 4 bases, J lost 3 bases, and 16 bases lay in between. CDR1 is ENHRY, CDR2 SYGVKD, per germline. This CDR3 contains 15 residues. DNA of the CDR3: TGTGCCATCAGTGGCGGAGGCAGGGTAAACTACGAGCAGTACTTC. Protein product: CAISGGGRVNYEQYF.

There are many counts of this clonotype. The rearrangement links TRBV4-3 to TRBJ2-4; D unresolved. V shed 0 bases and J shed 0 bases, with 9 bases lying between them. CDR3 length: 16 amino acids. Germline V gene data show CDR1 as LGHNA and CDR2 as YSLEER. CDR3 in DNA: TGCGCCAGCAGCCAAGATTCTAGGGTAGCCAAAAACATTCAGTACTTC. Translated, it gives CASSQDSRVAKNIQYF.

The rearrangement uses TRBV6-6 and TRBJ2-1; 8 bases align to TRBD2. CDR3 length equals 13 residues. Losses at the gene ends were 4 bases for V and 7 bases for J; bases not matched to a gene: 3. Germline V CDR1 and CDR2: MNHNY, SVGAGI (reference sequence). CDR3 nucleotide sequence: TGTGCCAGCAGTTGGGGCGGGGGGAATGAGCAGTTCTTC. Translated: CASSWGGGNEQFF.

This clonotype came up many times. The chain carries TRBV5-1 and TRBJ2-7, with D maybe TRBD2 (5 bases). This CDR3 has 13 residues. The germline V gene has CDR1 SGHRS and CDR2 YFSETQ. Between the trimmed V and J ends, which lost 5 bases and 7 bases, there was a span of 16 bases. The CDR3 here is CASSYSGWEEQYV. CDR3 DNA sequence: TGCGCCAGCAGTTACTCGGGGTGGGAAGAGCAGTACGTC.

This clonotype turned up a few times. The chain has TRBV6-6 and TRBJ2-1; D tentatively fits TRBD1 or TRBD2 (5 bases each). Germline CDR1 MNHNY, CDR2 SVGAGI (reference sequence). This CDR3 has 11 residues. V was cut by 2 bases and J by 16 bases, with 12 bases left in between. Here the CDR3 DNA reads TGTGCCAGCAGTTACCCGGGGCTGCTATTCTTC. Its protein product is CASSYPGLLFF.

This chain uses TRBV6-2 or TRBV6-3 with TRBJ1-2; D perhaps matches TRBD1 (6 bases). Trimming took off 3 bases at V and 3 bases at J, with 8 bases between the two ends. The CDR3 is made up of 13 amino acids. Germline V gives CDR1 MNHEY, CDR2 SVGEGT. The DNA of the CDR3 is TGTGCCAGCAGTTATGCAGGGGACTATGGCTACACCTTC. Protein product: CASSYAGDYGYTF.

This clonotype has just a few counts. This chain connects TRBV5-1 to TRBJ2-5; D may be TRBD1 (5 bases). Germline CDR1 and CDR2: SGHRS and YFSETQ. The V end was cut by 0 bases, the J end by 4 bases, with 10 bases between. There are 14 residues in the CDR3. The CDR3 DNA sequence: TGCGCCAGCAGCTTGGGTCCAGGGCTAGAGACCCAGTACTTC. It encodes CASSLGPGLETQYF.

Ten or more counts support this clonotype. The CDR3: CASSLLRTVGTDTQYF. CDR3 coding DNA: TGTGCCAGCAGCTTACTTCGGACAGTTGGCACAGATACGCAGTATTTT. The rearrangement links TRBV7-2 to TRBJ2-3, with a tentative D call TRBD1 (6 bases). The V gene's germline CDR1 is SGHTA and CDR2 FQGNSA. The CDR3 spans 16 residues. V was shortened by 2 bases and J by 1 base, with 13 bases between the two germline ends.

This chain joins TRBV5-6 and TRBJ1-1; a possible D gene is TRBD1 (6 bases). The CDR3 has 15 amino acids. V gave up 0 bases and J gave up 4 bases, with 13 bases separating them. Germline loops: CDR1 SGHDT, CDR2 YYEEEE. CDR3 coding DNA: TGTGCCAGCAGCTTGGCCGCGGGCAGGGGCACTGAAGCTTTCTTT. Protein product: CASSLAAGRGTEAFF.

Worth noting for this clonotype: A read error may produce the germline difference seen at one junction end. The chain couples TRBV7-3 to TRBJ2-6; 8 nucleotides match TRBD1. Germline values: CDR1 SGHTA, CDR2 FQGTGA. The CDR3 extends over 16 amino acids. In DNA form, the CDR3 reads TGTGCCAGCAGCCTAACAGGGGGCTCTGGGGCCAACGTCCTGACTTTC. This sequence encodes CASSLTGGSGANVLTF. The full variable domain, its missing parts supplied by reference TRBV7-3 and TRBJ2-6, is GAGVSQTPSNKVTEKGKYVELRCDPISGHTALYWYRQSLGQGPEFLIYFQGTGAADDSGLPNDRFFAVRPEGSVSTLKIQRTERGDSAVYLCASSLTGGSGANVLTFGAGSRLTVL.